The 24 T cell receptor beta chains reported below all come from one sample, sequenced in a study of Tregs in tolerant kidney transplant recipients (dated by TCRdb to the late 2010s). The library was built by means of the immunoSEQ multiplex PCR assay. As stored in TCRdb, this immuneACCESS dataset retains in-frame rearrangements with V and J assigned. A fraction of the clones does not appear; measured against another copy, unresolved V genes explain less than half of the discrepancy, and the remainder lacks a known reason. Present in this sample are approximately 69,000 clones, roughly nine tenths of which were seen just once. The ten largest clonotypes hold approximately 0.39% of the sample. The time point label of this sample denotes: blood sample drawn before combined kidney and bone marrow transplant. Sequencing used CD4+ T cells from blood, obtained before the transplant. The receptors originated from a human donor who received a combined kidney and bone marrow transplant.

The chain joins TRBV18 to TRBJ2-5; D is ambiguous. CDR1 and CDR2 (germline): KGHSH, LQKENI. The CDR3 runs to 15 residues. Trimming took 3 bases from V and 1 from J, leaving 12 bases between them. The CDR3, as DNA: TGTGCCAGCTCACCTCTGACCGCGGCCCAAGAGACCCAGTACTTC. Protein: CASSPLTAAQETQYF.

V and J are TRBV27 and TRBJ1-1, with TRBD1 matching over 7 bases. J lost 11 bases, V lost 6 bases, and 15 bases had no gene match. This CDR3 has 14 amino acids. CDR1 is MNHEY, CDR2 SMNVEV, per germline (reference sequence). CDR3 in amino acids: CASRTIQGRVKAFF. CDR3 nucleotides: TGTGCCAGCAGAACCATACAGGGGCGAGTGAAGGCTTTCTTT.

The chain has TRBV7-9 and TRBJ2-6; 10 nucleotides match TRBD1. J lost 3 bases, V lost 5 bases, and 7 bases had no gene match. CDR1 is SEHNR and CDR2 is FQNEAQ in the germline V gene (reference sequence). The CDR3 sequence is 17 residues long. The CDR3 DNA sequence: TGTGCCAGCAGCGTAAAAGGACAGGGGGTTGGGGCCAACGTCCTGACTTTC. As protein: CASSVKGQGVGANVLTF.

This chain's CDR3 is CASSSRSGQGLIGELFF. CDR3 coding DNA: TGTGCCAGCAGCTCCAGATCGGGACAGGGTTTGATTGGGGAGCTGTTTTTT. The chain carries TRBV7-2 and TRBJ2-2, with 9 bases identical to TRBD1. The germline gives CDR1 SGHTA, CDR2 FQGNSA. The CDR3 has 17 residues. V was clipped by 4 bases and J by 8 bases; unmatched bases: 14. The full variable domain, rest sourced from reference TRBV7-2 and TRBJ2-2, is GAGVSQSPSNKVTEKGKDVELRCDPISGHTALYWYRQSLGQGLEFLIYFQGNSAPDKSGLPSDRFSAERTGGSVSTLTIQRTQQEDSAVYLCASSSRSGQGLIGELFFGEGSRLTVL.

This clone showed up just once. The chain has TRBV19 and TRBJ1-5; TRBD1 matches at 8 bases. V lost 0 bases, J lost 5 bases, and 9 bases stayed unmatched. This CDR3 comprises 17 residues. Per germline, CDR1 LNHDA and CDR2 SQIVND (reference sequence). CDR3 sequence (DNA): TGTGCCAGTAGTATAGAACTTTGGACAGGGAGTGATCAGCCCCAGCATTTT. Its translation: CASSIELWTGSDQPQHF.

The V and J genes are TRBV11-2 and TRBJ1-1, with D uncertain. The CDR3 is 13 amino acids. Trimming left V 2 bases short and J 1 base short, with 5 bases between. The germline CDR1 and CDR2 sequences are SGHAT and FQNNGV. The CDR3 sequence is CASSLKRNTEAFF. CDR3 nucleotides: TGTGCCAGCAGCTTAAAGAGGAACACTGAAGCTTTCTTT.

The chain couples TRBV15 to TRBJ1-1; 10 positions agree with TRBD1. The CDR3 sequence is 15 residues long. The germline V gene has CDR1 LNHNV and CDR2 YYDKDF (reference sequence). The V gene end was trimmed by 3 bases and the J gene end by 5 bases; junction bases not matched to a gene: 6. The CDR3 nucleotides are TGTGCCACCAGCAGGTATGGGACAGGGGTGACTGAAGCTTTCTTT. Translation: CATSRYGTGVTEAFF.

V and J are TRBV28 and TRBJ1-1; D uncertain. Between the trimmed V and J ends, which lost 7 bases and 0 bases, there was a span of 12 bases. CDR1 and CDR2 from the germline V gene are MDHEN and SYDVKM. The CDR3 extends over 14 amino acids. The CDR3 loop reads CASKSGPMNTEAFF. In DNA, the CDR3 is TGTGCCAGCAAAAGCGGCCCCATGAACACTGAAGCTTTCTTT.

As DNA, the CDR3 is TGTGCCAGCAGCCTCGGGGGTAGCGGGGGGCCAGATACGCAGTATTTT. As protein: CASSLGGSGGPDTQYF. This rearrangement joins TRBV7-3 to TRBJ2-3; 10 bases are shared with TRBD2. Trimming took 5 bases from V and 4 from J; bases not matched to a gene: 9. The CDR3 runs to 16 residues. Looked up from germline, CDR1 is SGHTA and CDR2 is FQGTGA.

V gene TRBV30 combines with J gene TRBJ2-1; a possible D gene is TRBD1 (6 bases). CDR3 length equals 12 residues. Trimming stripped 3 bases from V and 4 bases from J, with 7 bases between. The V gene's germline CDR1 is GTSNPN and CDR2 SVGIG (reference sequence). The CDR3 DNA reads TGTGCCTGGAGGGACAGTTACAATGAGCAGTTCTTC. Translated: CAWRDSYNEQFF. The full variable domain, its missing parts supplied by reference TRBV30 and TRBJ2-1, is SQTIHQWPATLVQPVGSPLSLECTVEGTSNPNLYWYRQAAGRGLQLLFYSVGIGQISSEVPQNLSASRPQDRQFILSSKKLLLSDSGFYLCAWRDSYNEQFFGPGTRLTVL.

V gene TRBV5-1 combines with J gene TRBJ1-1; D may be TRBD1 (6 bases). The CDR3 length is 14 residues. In germline, CDR1 is SGHRS, CDR2 YFSETQ. The V end was cut by 2 bases, the J end by 10 bases, with 18 bases between. The chain's CDR3 is CASSFQGPPVPAFF. DNA of the CDR3: TGCGCCAGCAGCTTTCAGGGGCCCCCTGTCCCAGCTTTCTTT.

The chain has TRBV6-6 and TRBJ1-5, with 7 bases lining up with TRBD1. Unmatched junction bases numbered 4, after V lost 6 bases and J lost 5 bases. Germline loops: CDR1 MNHNY, CDR2 SVGAGI (reference sequence). The CDR3 totals 13 residues. The CDR3 sequence: CASSDTGDQPQHF. The CDR3 DNA reads TGTGCCAGCAGCGACACAGGGGATCAGCCCCAGCATTTT.

The chain carries TRBV2 and TRBJ2-1; 7 positions agree with TRBD2. The CDR3 consists of 17 residues. J gave up 9 bases and V 6 bases, and 20 bases lay outside the gene matches. CDR1 SNHLY and CDR2 FYNNEI come from the germline V gene. Here the CDR3 reads CASRLKLTSRGTPEQFF. CDR3 DNA: TGTGCCAGCAGGTTAAAATTGACTAGCAGAGGGACCCCTGAGCAGTTCTTC.

CDR3 nucleotide sequence: TGTGCCAGCAGTTTCCAGGGGAACACTGAAGCTTTCTTT. Amino acids: CASSFQGNTEAFF. The chain carries TRBV27 and TRBJ1-1, with D possibly matching TRBD1 (5 bases). CDR3 size: 13 residues. Trimming left V 3 bases short and J 1 base short, with 6 bases between. The germline V gene encodes CDR1 MNHEY and CDR2 SMNVEV (reference sequence).

The genes are TRBV5-1 and TRBJ2-7; TRBD1 matches 10 bases. CDR3 size: 15 residues. CDR1 is SGHRS and CDR2 is YFSETQ in the germline V gene. After removal of 5 bases from V and 7 bases from J, the junction contained 12 bases not matched to a gene. The CDR3 here is CASSWAGQGTEEQYF. DNA of the CDR3: TGCGCCAGCAGTTGGGCGGGACAGGGGACGGAAGAGCAGTACTTC.

The V gene is TRBV11-2, the J gene TRBJ2-3; possible D gene TRBD1, 6 bases. CDR3 size: 17 residues. With 3 bases removed from V and 5 bases from J, the gap between germline ends came to 21 bases. The V gene's germline CDR1 is SGHAT and CDR2 FQNNGV. CDR3 bases: TGTGCCAGCAGCTTCGGCGGCTGGTCAACCAGGGGAGATACGCAGTATTTT. Its protein is CASSFGGWSTRGDTQYF.

This clone was found once. CDR3 coding DNA: TGTGCCAGCAGTAAAGACAGGGCCGATCAGCCCCAGCATTTT. Translating gives CASSKDRADQPQHF. The chain couples TRBV6-5 to TRBJ1-5, with 7 bases fitting TRBD1. This CDR3 spans 14 amino acids. In germline, CDR1 is MNHEY, CDR2 SVGAGI. V gave up 5 bases and J gave up 5 bases; unmatched junction bases: 6.

CDR3 coding DNA: TGTGCCAGCAGTTTCGACATGAACACTGAAGCTTTCTTT. Its translation: CASSFDMNTEAFF. The V call is TRBV27, the J call TRBJ1-1; D unclear. Trimming took off 3 bases at V and 0 bases at J, with 5 bases between the two ends. Germline V CDR1 and CDR2: MNHEY, SMNVEV (reference sequence). The CDR3 sequence is 13 residues long.

This chain uses TRBV10-2 with TRBJ2-2; possible D gene TRBD1, 5 bases. Trimming removed 3 bases at V and 4 bases at J, with 15 bases between. This CDR3 contains 16 residues. Germline V lookup: CDR1 WSHSY, CDR2 SAAADI. The DNA of the CDR3 is TGCGCCAGCAGTGATAATCAGGGTAGGGGCACCGGGGAGCTGTTTTTT. Residues: CASSDNQGRGTGELFF.

The gene calls are TRBV5-4 and TRBJ2-7, with TRBD2 matching 10 bases. The length of the CDR3 is 16 residues. The germline gives CDR1 SGHNT, CDR2 YYREEE (reference sequence). V dropped 1 base and J dropped 4; count of bases not matched to a gene: 8. The CDR3 protein is CASSLPTSGINYEQYF. The CDR3 DNA reads as TGTGCCAGCAGCTTGCCAACTAGCGGGATTAATTACGAGCAGTACTTC.

This clone appeared a few times. CDR3 sequence: CASSRGTSALKEQFF. The CDR3 region has the DNA TGTGCCAGCAGCCGTGGGACTAGCGCGTTGAAAGAGCAGTTCTTC. The chain combines TRBV6-5 with TRBJ2-1, with 10 bases fitting TRBD2. The CDR3 extends over 15 amino acids. The germline gives CDR1 MNHEY, CDR2 SVGAGI. The V segment lost 6 bases and the J segment 10 bases; nucleotides outside the gene matches: 12.

The chain uses TRBV19 and TRBJ2-7; TRBD1 is a possible D gene (6 bases). V lost 4 bases and J 1 base, leaving 11 bases between the germline ends. This CDR3 region has 14 residues. Germline V gene data show CDR1 as LNHDA and CDR2 as SQIVND (reference sequence). The CDR3 here is CASSSLQGSYEQYF. CDR3 bases: TGTGCCAGTAGTAGTCTACAGGGATCCTACGAGCAGTACTTC.

The chain couples TRBV7-3 to TRBJ2-3; 7 bases align to TRBD1. With 3 bases clipped from V and 5 bases from J, the junction kept 2 bases outside the gene matches. Germline V gene data show CDR1 as SGHTA and CDR2 as FQGTGA. This CDR3 comprises 13 residues. CDR3 DNA sequence: TGTGCCAGCAGCTTTACAGGGGTAGATACGCAGTATTTT. Encoded protein: CASSFTGVDTQYF. The whole variable domain, filled in from reference TRBV7-3 and TRBJ2-3, reads GAGVSQTPSNKVTEKGKYVELRCDPISGHTALYWYRQSLGQGPEFLIYFQGTGAADDSGLPNDRFFAVRPEGSVSTLKIQRTERGDSAVYLCASSFTGVDTQYFGPGTRLTVL.

V is TRBV5-1 and J is TRBJ2-1, with 11 positions matching TRBD2. Per the germline V gene, CDR1 is SGHRS and CDR2 is YFSETQ. The J segment lost 4 bases and the V segment lost 5 bases, leaving 8 bases of the junction unmatched. The CDR3 is 16 residues long. The CDR3 DNA follows: TGCGCCAGCAGGCAACCGGGACTAGCGGTATACAATGAGCAGTTCTTC. It specifies CASRQPGLAVYNEQFF.